The clone carrying this T cell receptor beta chain has only a few counts. Antigen unknown. This sample was taken from a study of response to subunit inactivated influenza vaccine. TCRdb re-analysed the RT-PCR reads in MiXCR, keeping a single row per CDR3 protein. This table has about 170,000 distinct CDR3 sequences, around 12% appearing once. The V gene lost 9 bases and the J gene lost 5 bases, with 5 bases spanning the gap. The CDR3 is 9 amino acids. In germline, CDR1 is SGHAT, CDR2 FQNNGV. General study results and limits: With each seasonal influenza vaccination, the authors suggested, few new T cells are recruited.

This sample also belongs to another study, concerning T cells expressing NK-cell markers. That investigation notes: Making the TCR beta cDNA relied on 5'RACE template switching with UMIs. Sorted T-cell subsets CD3+CD56+NKG2C+, CD3+CD56+NKG2C- and CD3+CD56-NKG2C+ were TCR beta-sequenced. Dominant NKG2C+ clonotypes made up about 1.0-7.5% of CD8+ T cells in six donors.

This chain links TRBV11-2 with TRBJ2-7; D remains ambiguous. The material was CD8+ T cells sorted from PBMCs, obtained 11 to 12 days after vaccination. The clonotype originates from a man aged 45 to 65 who received an inactivated influenza vaccine. The CDR3 is CASLHEQYF. CDR3 sequence (DNA): TGTGCCAGTCTGCACGAGCAGTACTTC.